This T cell receptor (beta chain) emerged from a study of blood T cell repertoires in COVID-19. Whole-study context: Spain, Italy and the United States supplied samples that represented acute and convalescent COVID-19.

Repertoires were generated with immunoSEQ multiplex PCR, while TCRdb's copy carries only in-frame clones and drops some. The sample lists some 49,000 clones, more than 85% occurring once. The CDR3 totals 15 residues. With V trimmed by 1 base and J by 12 bases, 11 bases remained unmatched. In germline, CDR1 is MNHNS, CDR2 SASEGT. This clone was recorded a few times. The clonotype originates from a man aged 50 to 59 with active COVID-19. Sample: peripheral blood. The chain uses TRBV6-1 and TRBJ1-1, with 10 bases identical to TRBD1. CDR3 region: CASSEGVGDRGVPFF. The CDR3 DNA follows: TGTGCCAGCAGTGAAGGGGTCGGGGACAGGGGAGTGCCTTTCTTT.